The sequence of this T cell receptor (beta chain) was determined in a study of cytomegalovirus exposure and HLA in healthy donors. The PCR used 60 Vbeta and 13 Jbeta primers. Sequencing was performed with immunoSEQ multiplex PCR; in TCRdb, only in-frame clones are kept and a portion is missing. The data show 180,000 or so clones, more than 70% seen once. On this clone itself: Antigen unknown.

V was pared by 1 base and J by 3 bases, with 10 bases between. CDR1 is SEHNR and CDR2 is FQNEAQ in the germline V gene (reference sequence). The length of the CDR3 is 14 residues. Study-wide findings and caveats: The authors considered a cluster of highly shared sequence variants likely to be a sequencing artifact. TRBV6-2, TRBV6-3 and some other V segments were unresolvable in 87-base-pair reads. Researchers reported in a later analysis that a missense DCLRE1C variant was tied to TCR beta V- and J-gene trimming.

Input material: PBMCs. The chain recombines TRBV7-9 with TRBJ2-7; D possibly corresponds to TRBD2 (5 bases). This receptor was taken from a girl aged 10 to 17 in good health and CMV-seropositive. The CDR3 bases are TGTGCCAGCAGCTTAGGAACGGGGTACTACGAGCAGTACTTC. Translating gives CASSLGTGYYEQYF.